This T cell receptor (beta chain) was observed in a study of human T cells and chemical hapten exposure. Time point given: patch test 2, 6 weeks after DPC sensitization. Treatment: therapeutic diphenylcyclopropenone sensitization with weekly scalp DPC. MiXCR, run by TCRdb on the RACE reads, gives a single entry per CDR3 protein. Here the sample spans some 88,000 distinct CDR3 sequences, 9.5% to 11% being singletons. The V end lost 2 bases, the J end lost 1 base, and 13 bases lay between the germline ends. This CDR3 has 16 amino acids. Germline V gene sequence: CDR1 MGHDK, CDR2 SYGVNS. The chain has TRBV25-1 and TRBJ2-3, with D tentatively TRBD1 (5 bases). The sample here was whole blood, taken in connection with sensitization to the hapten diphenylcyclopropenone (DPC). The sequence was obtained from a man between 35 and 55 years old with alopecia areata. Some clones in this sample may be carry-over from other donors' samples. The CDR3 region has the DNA TGTGCCAGCAGTGAAATCAGAACAGGACGCACAGATACGCAGTATTTT. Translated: CASSEIRTGRTDTQYF.